This is a list of T cell receptor beta chains from one sample in a study of shared clonotypes between healthy human individuals. TCRdb's copy holds only in-frame clones and misses some; the assay was immunoSEQ multiplex PCR. Of 1.6 million or so clones in the sample, about 98.5% are singletons; the top ten hold over 0.3%. Sequencing used naive CD4+ T cells sorted from blood. All receptors come from a man aged 30 to 45 in good health. CDR3s include the opening cysteine and the closing phenylalanine or tryptophan. The D gene is left open where the match is weak. Some rows mark clone size as missing; the rest say once, few, many or name a class of expanded clone.

clone size,V gene,J gene,D gene,CDR3 protein,CDR3 DNA
NA,TRBV6-1,TRBJ2-7,NA,CASSETGVIYEQYF,TGTGCCAGCAGTGAAACGGGAGTTATCTACGAGCAGTACTTC
NA,TRBV7-2,TRBJ2-3,TRBD1,CASSFGSRGRADTQYF,TGTGCCAGCAGCTTTGGGTCGAGGGGGCGGGCAGATACGCAGTATTTT
NA,TRBV18,TRBJ1-2,TRBD1,CASSPGQGSMIYGYTF,TGTGCCAGCTCACCGGGACAGGGGTCGATGATCTATGGCTACACCTTC
NA,TRBV9,TRBJ1-2,TRBD1,CASRDRASYGYTF,TGTGCCAGCAGGGACAGGGCGAGCTATGGCTACACCTTC
NA,TRBV5-1,TRBJ2-4,TRBD2,CASGTGLAGGPKNIQYF,TGCGCCAGCGGTACGGGACTAGCGGGAGGACCCAAAAACATTCAGTACTTC
NA,TRBV28,TRBJ2-7,TRBD2,CASSSIRKREGLEEQYF,TGTGCCAGCAGCTCCATCCGTAAGCGGGAGGGCCTCGAGGAGCAGTACTTC
NA,TRBV28,TRBJ2-7,NA,CASSLLRGGEQYF,TGTGCCAGCAGTTTACTCAGGGGCGGCGAGCAGTACTTC
NA,TRBV9,TRBJ1-1,TRBD1,CASSGTGGNTEAFF,TGTGCCAGCAGCGGGACAGGGGGAAACACTGAAGCTTTCTTT
NA,TRBV27,TRBJ2-2,NA,CASSLGLSVNTGELFF,TGTGCCAGCAGTTTGGGACTTAGCGTGAACACCGGGGAGCTGTTTTTT
once,TRBV9,TRBJ2-1,TRBD2,CASSGPSGIYNEQFF,TGTGCCAGCAGCGGACCTAGCGGGATCTACAATGAGCAGTTCTTC
once,TRBV7-9,TRBJ1-3,TRBD1,CASSQTGNSGNTIYF,TGTGCCAGCAGCCAGACAGGGAATTCTGGAAACACCATATATTTT
once,TRBV11-3,TRBJ2-1,NA,CASSLHPSSYNEQFF,TGTGCCAGCAGCCTTCACCCGAGCTCCTACAATGAGCAGTTCTTC
NA,TRBV11-2,TRBJ1-1,NA,CASSLGPASEAFF,TGTGCCAGCAGCTTAGGGCCCGCCTCTGAAGCTTTCTTT
NA,TRBV28,TRBJ2-2,NA,CASNRGAWNTGELFF,TGTGCCAGCAATCGCGGGGCTTGGAACACCGGGGAGCTGTTTTTT
NA,TRBV6-1,TRBJ2-6,NA,CASSEYSGANVLTF,TGTGCCAGCAGTGAGTACTCTGGGGCCAACGTCCTGACTTTC
once,TRBV18,TRBJ2-1,TRBD2,CASSKRDGWYEQFF,TGTGCCAGCTCAAAGCGGGATGGCTGGTATGAGCAGTTCTTC
NA,TRBV19,TRBJ1-5,NA,CASSITTGFNQPQHF,TGTGCCAGTAGTATTACAACAGGATTCAATCAGCCCCAGCATTTT
once,TRBV18,TRBJ1-2,NA,CASSPPGRDDGYTF,TGTGCCAGCTCACCACCGGGCAGGGATGATGGCTACACCTTC
NA,TRBV10-2,TRBJ2-1,NA,CASSWVLLGNEQFF,TGCGCCAGCAGTTGGGTGCTTTTAGGCAATGAGCAGTTCTTC
NA,TRBV7-2,TRBJ2-1,NA,CASSLAPVLEQFF,TGTGCCAGCAGCTTAGCGCCTGTCCTTGAGCAGTTCTTC
NA,TRBV11-3,TRBJ1-5,NA,CASSRDGNQPQHF,TGTGCCAGCAGCAGGGACGGCAATCAGCCCCAGCATTTT
NA,TRBV18,TRBJ1-5,NA,CASSPTNNQPQHF,TGTGCCAGCTCACCCACGAATAATCAGCCCCAGCATTTT
NA,TRBV7-2,TRBJ1-1,NA,CASSFSPRAVNTEAFF,TGTGCCAGCAGCTTTAGCCCGAGGGCCGTGAACACTGAAGCTTTCTTT
NA,TRBV9,TRBJ1-2,NA,CASSAHQTVNYGYTF,TGTGCCAGCAGCGCTCATCAGACGGTGAACTATGGCTACACCTTC
NA,TRBV4-1,TRBJ2-7,TRBD1,CASSSQQGAYEQYF,TGCGCCAGCAGCTCGCAACAGGGGGCTTACGAGCAGTACTTC
NA,TRBV19,TRBJ1-1,NA,CASSIYRENTEAFF,TGTGCCAGTAGTATATACAGGGAGAACACTGAAGCTTTCTTT
NA,TRBV4-1,TRBJ2-3,NA,CASSHPRGPDTQYF,TGCGCCAGCAGCCACCCCCGGGGCCCAGATACGCAGTATTTT
few,TRBV5-1,TRBJ2-5,TRBD1,CASSLGYRGETQYF,TGCGCCAGCAGCTTGGGGTACAGGGGAGAGACCCAGTACTTC
NA,TRBV18,TRBJ2-7,NA,CASSPVPRSPNEQYF,TGTGCCAGCTCACCGGTTCCCAGGTCTCCCAACGAGCAGTACTTC
few,TRBV20-1,TRBJ1-2,NA,CSARNGYTF,TGCAGTGCTAGGAATGGCTACACCTTC
once,TRBV5-1,TRBJ1-4,NA,CASSLTTTNEKLFF,TGCGCCAGCAGCCTGACAACAACTAATGAAAAACTGTTTTTT
NA,TRBV5-1,TRBJ2-5,TRBD1,CASSWRQGRRKETQYF,TGCGCCAGCAGCTGGCGACAGGGGCGGCGGAAAGAGACCCAGTACTTC
NA,TRBV7-6,TRBJ2-5,TRBD2,CASSLTAGTSGKETQYF,TGTGCCAGCAGCTTAACAGCGGGGACTAGCGGAAAAGAGACCCAGTACTTC
NA,TRBV29-1,TRBJ1-1,NA,CSVPRGGVATEAFF,TGCAGCGTACCCCGGGGGGGAGTAGCCACTGAAGCTTTCTTT
NA,TRBV2,TRBJ2-5,NA,CASTGGALETQYF,TGTGCCAGCACAGGAGGGGCCCTAGAGACCCAGTACTTC
NA,TRBV29-1,TRBJ2-3,TRBD2,CSVLGGRGADTQYF,TGCAGCGTTTTGGGAGGGAGGGGCGCAGATACGCAGTATTTT
NA,TRBV18,TRBJ1-5,NA,CASSPGALGQPQHF,TGTGCCAGCTCACCTGGGGCCCTCGGCCAGCCCCAGCATTTT
many,TRBV6-5,TRBJ1-4,NA,CASSQAGRLNVKLFF,TGTGCCAGCAGTCAGGCAGGACGACTTAACGTAAAACTGTTTTTT
NA,TRBV7-3,TRBJ2-7,NA,CASSLNRISHEQYF,TGTGCCAGCAGCTTAAACCGGATCTCCCACGAGCAGTACTTC
NA,TRBV10-1,TRBJ2-7,TRBD1,CASSEGQGVYEQYF,TGCGCCAGCAGTGAGGGACAGGGGGTGTACGAGCAGTACTTC
NA,TRBV2,TRBJ2-5,TRBD1,CASSGDRIETQYF,TGTGCCAGCAGTGGGGACAGGATCGAGACCCAGTACTTC
NA,TRBV15,TRBJ1-3,TRBD1,CATSSDRGGNTIYF,TGTGCCACCAGCAGTGACAGGGGAGGAAACACCATATATTTT
NA,TRBV11-3,TRBJ2-1,NA,CASSLVAGKQFF,TGTGCCAGCAGCTTAGTTGCGGGAAAGCAGTTCTTC
NA,TRBV28,TRBJ1-5,NA,CASSLSPPWGNQPQHF,TGTGCCAGCAGTTTATCCCCGCCATGGGGCAATCAGCCCCAGCATTTT
NA,TRBV4-3,TRBJ2-7,TRBD2,CASSQGLLTSGLTYEQYF,TGCGCCAGCAGCCAAGGGTTACTCACTAGCGGTCTTACCTACGAGCAGTACTTC